This T cell receptor beta chain was identified in a study of response to subunit inactivated influenza vaccine. This clonotype occurred a few times. The antigen is undetermined. TCRdb reprocessed the RT-PCR reads via MiXCR and lists one record per CDR3 protein. Of 650,000 to 700,000 distinct CDR3 sequences listed, around 16% are singletons. Study-wide results and caveats: The authors offered the suggestion that each seasonal influenza vaccination recruits few new T cells.

This TCR derives from a man aged 45-65 years who received an inactivated influenza vaccine. The sequenced sample was PBMCs from blood, obtained about 11 days after vaccination.

The CDR3 loop reads CASSLPSRTGSDYGYTF. CDR3 nucleotides: TGTGCCAGCAGTCTCCCCTCTAGGACAGGGAGTGACTATGGCTACACCTTC. The chain employs TRBV12-3 or TRBV12-4 and TRBJ1-2; 8 bases agree with TRBD1. The J segment lost 3 bases and the V segment lost 5 bases, leaving 14 bases of the junction unmatched. This CDR3 is 17 amino acids long.